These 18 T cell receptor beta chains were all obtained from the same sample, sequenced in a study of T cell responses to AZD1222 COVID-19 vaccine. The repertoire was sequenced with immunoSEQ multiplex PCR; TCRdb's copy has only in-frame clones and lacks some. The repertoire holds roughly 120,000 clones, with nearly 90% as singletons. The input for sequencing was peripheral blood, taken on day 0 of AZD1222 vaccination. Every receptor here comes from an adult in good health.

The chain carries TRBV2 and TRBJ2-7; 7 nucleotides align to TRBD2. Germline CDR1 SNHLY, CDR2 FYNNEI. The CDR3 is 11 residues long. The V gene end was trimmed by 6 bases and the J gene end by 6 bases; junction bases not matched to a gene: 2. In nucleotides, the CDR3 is TGTGCCAGCAGCCGGGGGGTCGAGCAGTACTTC. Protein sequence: CASSRGVEQYF.

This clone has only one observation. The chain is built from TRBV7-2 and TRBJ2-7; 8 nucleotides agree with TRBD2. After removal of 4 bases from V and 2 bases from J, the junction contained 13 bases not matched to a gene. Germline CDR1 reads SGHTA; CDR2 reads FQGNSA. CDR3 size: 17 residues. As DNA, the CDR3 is TGTGCCAGCAGCTCCCCGGGAGCGGGAGTAGCCCCCTACGAGCAGTACGTC. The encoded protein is CASSSPGAGVAPYEQYV.

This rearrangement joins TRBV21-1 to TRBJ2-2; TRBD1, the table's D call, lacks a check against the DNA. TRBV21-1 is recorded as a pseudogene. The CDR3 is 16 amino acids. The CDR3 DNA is TGTGCCAGCAGCCCCCCGGTACAGGGGAACACCGGGGAGCTGTTTTTT. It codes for CASSPPVQGNTGELFF.

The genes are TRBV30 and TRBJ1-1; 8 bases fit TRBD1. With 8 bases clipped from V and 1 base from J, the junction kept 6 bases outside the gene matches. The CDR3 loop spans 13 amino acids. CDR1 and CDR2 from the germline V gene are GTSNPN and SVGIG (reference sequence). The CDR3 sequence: CAVTGQANTEAFF. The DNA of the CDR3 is TGTGCCGTAACGGGACAGGCGAACACTGAAGCTTTCTTT.

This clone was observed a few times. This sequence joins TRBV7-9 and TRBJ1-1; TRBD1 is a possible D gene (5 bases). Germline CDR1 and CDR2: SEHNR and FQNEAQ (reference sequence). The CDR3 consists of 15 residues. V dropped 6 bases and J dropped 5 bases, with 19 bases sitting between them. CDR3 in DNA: TGTGCCAGCAGTCCCTTTTTAAGGGGAGGAACTGAAGCTTTCTTT. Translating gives CASSPFLRGGTEAFF.

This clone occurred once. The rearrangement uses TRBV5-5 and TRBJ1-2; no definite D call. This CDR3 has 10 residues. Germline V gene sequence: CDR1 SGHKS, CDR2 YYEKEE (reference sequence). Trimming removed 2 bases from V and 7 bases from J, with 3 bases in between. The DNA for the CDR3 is TGTGCCAGCAGCTTTCGTGGCTACACCTTC. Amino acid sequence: CASSFRGYTF.

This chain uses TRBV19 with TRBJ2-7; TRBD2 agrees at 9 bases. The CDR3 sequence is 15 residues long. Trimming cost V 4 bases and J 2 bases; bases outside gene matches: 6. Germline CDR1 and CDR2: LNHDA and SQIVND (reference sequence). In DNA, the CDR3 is TGTGCCAGTAGTAAGGCGGGGGGGCCCGCCTACGAGCAGTACTTC. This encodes CASSKAGGPAYEQYF.

The CDR3 is CASSELDGGGTGELFF. In DNA form, the CDR3 reads TGTGCCAGCAGTGAATTGGACGGAGGGGGCACCGGGGAGCTGTTTTTT. The chain uses TRBV6-1 and TRBJ2-2; D may match TRBD1 or TRBD2 (6 bases each). The V and J ends lost 2 bases and 4 bases respectively, with 14 bases between them. CDR3 length: 16 residues. The germline V gene has CDR1 MNHNS and CDR2 SASEGT.

CDR3 nucleotides: TGTGCCAGTAGCCAAGGGACTGGCACAGATACGCAGTATTTT. This encodes CASSQGTGTDTQYF. The V gene is TRBV19, the J gene TRBJ2-3, with D perhaps matching TRBD2 (6 bases). This CDR3 is 14 amino acids long. The V end was cut by 6 bases, the J end by 1 base, with 11 bases between. Germline CDR1 LNHDA, CDR2 SQIVND (reference sequence).

This chain's CDR3 is CASSQGFNEQFF. The CDR3 DNA reads TGTGCCAGCAGCCAAGGCTTTAATGAGCAGTTCTTC. This chain connects TRBV4-2 to TRBJ2-1; the D is unclear. CDR1 LGHNA and CDR2 YNFKEQ come from the germline V gene. The CDR3 is made up of 12 amino acids. V was trimmed by 1 base and J by 7 bases, leaving 5 bases between them.

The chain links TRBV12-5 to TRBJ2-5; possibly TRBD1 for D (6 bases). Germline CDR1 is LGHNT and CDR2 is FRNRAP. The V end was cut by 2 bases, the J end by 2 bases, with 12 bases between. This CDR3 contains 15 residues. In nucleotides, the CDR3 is TGTGCTAGTGGTTTGTGGGGGCCGGGTCAAGAGACCCAGTACTTC. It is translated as CASGLWGPGQETQYF.

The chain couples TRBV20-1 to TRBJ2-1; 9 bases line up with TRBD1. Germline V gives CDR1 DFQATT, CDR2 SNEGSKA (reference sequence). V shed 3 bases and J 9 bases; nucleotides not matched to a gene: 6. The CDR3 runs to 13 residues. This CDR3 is CSASWTGVGEQFF. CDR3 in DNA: TGCAGTGCTAGTTGGACAGGGGTGGGTGAGCAGTTCTTC.

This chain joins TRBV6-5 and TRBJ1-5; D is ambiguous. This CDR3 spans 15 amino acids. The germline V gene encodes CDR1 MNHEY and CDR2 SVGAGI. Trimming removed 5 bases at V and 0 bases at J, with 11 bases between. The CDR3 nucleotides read TGTGCCAGCAGTATTTCAGCCGATAGCAATCAGCCCCAGCATTTT. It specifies CASSISADSNQPQHF.

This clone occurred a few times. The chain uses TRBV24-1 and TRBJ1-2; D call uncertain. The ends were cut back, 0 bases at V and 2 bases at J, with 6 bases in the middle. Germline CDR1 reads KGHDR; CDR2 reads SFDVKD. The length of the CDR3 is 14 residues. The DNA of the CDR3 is TGTGCCACCAGTGATTTGACCGACAACTATGGCTACACCTTC. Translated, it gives CATSDLTDNYGYTF.

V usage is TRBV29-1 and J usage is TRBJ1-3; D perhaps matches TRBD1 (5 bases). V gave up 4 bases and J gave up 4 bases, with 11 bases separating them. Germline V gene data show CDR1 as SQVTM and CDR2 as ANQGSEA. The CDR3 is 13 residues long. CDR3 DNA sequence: TGCAGCGTTGGGAACGGGGCCGGAAACACCATATATTTT. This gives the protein CSVGNGAGNTIYF.

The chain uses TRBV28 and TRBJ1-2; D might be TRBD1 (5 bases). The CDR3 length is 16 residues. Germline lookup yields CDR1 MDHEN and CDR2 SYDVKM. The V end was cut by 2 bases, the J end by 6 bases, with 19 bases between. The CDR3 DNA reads TGTGCCAGCAGTTTACCAGCCTTCATCGGGGCAGATGGCTACACCTTC. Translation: CASSLPAFIGADGYTF.

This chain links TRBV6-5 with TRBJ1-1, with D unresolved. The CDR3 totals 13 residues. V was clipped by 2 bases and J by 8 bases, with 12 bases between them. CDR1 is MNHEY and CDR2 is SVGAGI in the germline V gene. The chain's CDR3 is CASSYGGLPEAFF. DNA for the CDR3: TGTGCCAGCAGTTACGGCGGGCTACCGGAAGCTTTCTTT.

CDR3 residues: CASSPAGRWGYTF. The CDR3 DNA follows: TGTGCCAGCTCACCCGCGGGGCGTTGGGGCTACACCTTC. The genes are TRBV18 and TRBJ1-2; D is possibly TRBD1 (5 bases). The germline V gene has CDR1 KGHSH and CDR2 LQKENI. V lost 3 bases and J lost 8, with 13 bases in between. There are 13 residues in the CDR3.